What follows are 8 T cell receptor beta chains derived from one specimen sequenced in a study of blood T cell repertoires in COVID-19. Clones were read by immunoSEQ multiplex PCR, and TCRdb kept only the in-frame ones, dropping some. The sample gives around 300,000 clones, 85% to 90% of which show up once; 6.3% is in the top ten. The sequencing sample was made of peripheral blood. All receptors derive from a woman aged 50 to 60 with COVID-19, enrolled during active disease.

This clone was seen more than once but under ten times. V gene TRBV6-6 combines with J gene TRBJ2-7; tentative D call: TRBD2 (5 bases). Germline V gives CDR1 MNHNY, CDR2 SVGAGI (reference sequence). This CDR3 has 15 amino acids. V lost 7 bases, J lost 2 bases, and 18 bases lay in between. The CDR3 region is CASTAFEGPAYEQYF. The CDR3 DNA follows: TGTGCCAGCACCGCGTTTGAGGGTCCTGCCTACGAGCAGTACTTC.

This sequence joins TRBV6-4 and TRBJ1-1; D possibly corresponds to TRBD1 (6 bases). The germline V gene has CDR1 MRHNA and CDR2 SNTAGT. Trimming shortened V by 8 bases and J by 6 bases, and 10 bases separated the two germline ends. This CDR3 is built from 11 residues. DNA of the CDR3: TGTGCCAGCCGCAGGGGCGCTGAAGCTTTCTTT. It encodes CASRRGAEAFF.

The chain uses TRBV5-1 and TRBJ2-5; TRBD1 agrees at 7 bases. The ends lost 6 bases at V and 5 bases at J; junction bases unmatched: 10. The CDR3 loop spans 14 amino acids. CDR1 and CDR2 (germline): SGHRS, YFSETQ. CDR3 loop: CASTYQQGSETQYF. In nucleotides, the CDR3 is TGCGCCAGCACATATCAACAGGGGTCGGAGACCCAGTACTTC.

V gene TRBV5-1 combines with J gene TRBJ1-1; unclear D gene. V lost 1 base and J 4 bases, leaving 11 bases between the germline ends. The CDR3 consists of 14 residues. Per the germline V gene, CDR1 is SGHRS and CDR2 is YFSETQ. CDR3 in amino acids: CASSLYDGGTEAFF. In nucleotides, the CDR3 is TGCGCCAGCAGCTTGTACGACGGCGGCACTGAAGCTTTCTTT.

J is TRBJ1-2 and V is TRBV5-4; 7 nucleotides line up with TRBD1. The junction had 13 bases not matched to a gene; V was cut back by 4 bases and J by 7 bases. This CDR3 is built from 15 residues. From germline, CDR1 is SGHNT and CDR2 YYREEE (reference sequence). CDR3: CASSADRQGLRGYTF. In nucleotides, the CDR3 is TGTGCCAGCAGCGCCGACCGACAGGGTTTACGTGGCTACACCTTC.

CDR3 residues: CASSPGQGNYTF. CDR3 sequence (DNA): TGTGCCAGCTCACCCGGACAGGGTAACTACACCTTC. The chain uses TRBV18 and TRBJ1-2; TRBD1 matches at 8 bases. The CDR3 is 12 residues long. The germline V gene has CDR1 KGHSH and CDR2 LQKENI. V was clipped by 3 bases and J by 10 bases; unmatched bases: 4. The full variable domain, rest sourced from reference TRBV18 and TRBJ1-2, is NAGVMQNPRHLVRRRGQEARLRCSPMKGHSHVYWYRQLPEEGLKFMVYLQKENIIDESGMPKERFSAEFPKEGPSILRIQQVVRGDSAAYFCASSPGQGNYTFGSGTRLTVV.

This clone was detected only once. This rearrangement joins TRBV3-1 (or the pseudogene TRBV3-2) to TRBJ2-2; 11 bases agree with TRBD2. CDR3 length: 17 residues. Germline V gives CDR1 LGHDT, CDR2 YNNKEL (reference sequence). The trim removed 0 bases at V and 4 bases at J, leaving 4 bases unmatched. The CDR3 here is CASSQDIGLAGTGELFF. In DNA form, the CDR3 reads TGTGCCAGCAGCCAAGATATAGGACTAGCGGGCACCGGGGAGCTGTTTTTT.

The rearrangement joins TRBV6-5 to TRBJ2-7; 9 nucleotides align to TRBD1. CDR1 and CDR2 (germline): MNHEY, SVGAGI. After removal of 4 bases from V and 6 bases from J, the junction contained 7 bases not matched to a gene. The CDR3 runs to 14 residues. CDR3 sequence: CASSSGTGFREQYF. The CDR3, as DNA: TGTGCCAGCAGTTCCGGGACAGGGTTTCGCGAGCAGTACTTC.